This T cell receptor (beta chain) was recorded in a study of OX40 agonist ivuxolimab in advanced cancers. As for the study in general: Mean age around 64 years, range roughly 20 to 85; around 80% male.

The table came from immunoSEQ multiplex PCR; TCRdb's copy has only in-frame clones and leaves some out. The sample carries some 87,000 clones, approximately 93% recorded once. Germline CDR1 is SNHLY and CDR2 is FYNNEI. The CDR3 sequence is 12 residues long. The ends were cut back, 7 bases at V and 2 bases at J, with 6 bases in the middle. This specimen was CD4+ or CD8+ T cells sorted from blood, taken in a trial of the OX40 agonist ivuxolimab. The origin of this receptor is an adult with an advanced solid tumor such as melanoma, head and neck, liver or kidney cancer. This sequence joins TRBV2 and TRBJ1-3, with D possibly TRBD1 on 5 matching bases. DNA for the CDR3: TGTGCCAGCAAGGGGACTGGAAACACCATATATTTT. Amino acid sequence: CASKGTGNTIYF.